The sequence of this T cell receptor beta chain was determined in a study of T cell responses to AZD1222 COVID-19 vaccine. V lost 2 bases and J 8 bases, leaving 16 bases between the germline ends. Germline-derived CDR1 and CDR2 are MNHEY and SVGAGI. This CDR3 spans 15 amino acids. Sequencing was performed with immunoSEQ multiplex PCR; in TCRdb, only in-frame clones are kept and a portion is missing. This sample yields 95,000 to 130,000 clones, of which almost 95% are seen a single time; roughly 1.6% belongs to the top ten. The receptor was derived from an adult who received the AZD1222 COVID-19 vaccine. This chain connects TRBV6-5 to TRBJ2-1; D tentatively reads TRBD1 or TRBD2 (5 bases each). The specimen comprised peripheral blood, sampled 28 days after the second AZD1222 dose. The CDR3 loop reads CASSYGGPVQYEQFF. CDR3 DNA: TGTGCCAGCAGTTACGGGGGACCCGTCCAGTATGAGCAGTTCTTC.